This entry lists 18 T cell receptor beta chains sequenced from one sample in a study of cytomegalovirus exposure and HLA in healthy donors. It was with 60 Vbeta and 13 Jbeta primers that the PCR ran. Here immunoSEQ multiplex PCR was the method, and the copy in TCRdb shows in-frame clones only, minus some. The sample includes more than 95,000 clones. The sample was PBMCs. The receptors were gathered from a young man in good health and CMV-seronegative.

CDR3 residues: CSVELLAGVSEQYF. CDR3 bases: TGCAGCGTTGAACTCTTAGCGGGGGTAAGCGAGCAGTACTTC. The chain employs TRBV29-1 and TRBJ2-7; 9 bases are a match to TRBD2. Trimming cost V 2 bases and J 6 bases; bases outside gene matches: 8. This CDR3 is 14 amino acids long. Germline CDR1 SQVTM, CDR2 ANQGSEA.

This chain connects TRBV4-2 to TRBJ1-1; weak D call: TRBD1 (6 bases). Trimming shortened V by 7 bases and J by 0 bases, and 9 bases separated the two germline ends. This CDR3 has 13 residues. Germline V gene lookup returns CDR1 LGHNA and CDR2 YNFKEQ. The CDR3 protein is CASTGQLNTEAFF. The CDR3 DNA follows: TGTGCCAGCACGGGACAACTGAACACTGAAGCTTTCTTT.

This chain uses TRBV30 with TRBJ1-1; TRBD1 matches at 11 bases. CDR3 size: 17 residues. The V and J ends lost 5 bases and 0 bases, in that order; junction bases with no gene match: 11. Germline V gene data show CDR1 as GTSNPN and CDR2 as SVGIG (reference sequence). The CDR3 is CAWASGTGGPMNTEAFF. The CDR3 DNA follows: TGTGCCTGGGCCTCCGGGACAGGGGGTCCCATGAACACTGAAGCTTTCTTT.

This rearrangement joins TRBV14 to TRBJ2-1, with 8 bases lining up with TRBD2. This CDR3 contains 15 residues. The germline gives CDR1 SGHDN, CDR2 FVKESK. The junction had 7 bases not matched to a gene; V was cut back by 5 bases and J by 4 bases. The CDR3 DNA is TGTGCCAGCAGCGCCGGGACTAGGGTATACAATGAGCAGTTCTTC. As protein: CASSAGTRVYNEQFF.

The V and J genes are TRBV7-9 and TRBJ1-4, with D possibly TRBD1 on 6 matching bases. This CDR3 region has 18 residues. Germline CDR1 is SEHNR and CDR2 is FQNEAQ (reference sequence). Trimming shortened V by 4 bases and J by 8 bases, and 26 bases separated the two germline ends. The CDR3 region is CASSSKSGTPQGSEKLFF. The CDR3 region has the DNA TGTGCCAGCAGCTCCAAATCCGGGACACCCCAGGGTAGCGAAAAACTGTTTTTT.

The V gene is TRBV7-7, the J gene TRBJ1-2; the match to TRBD1 covers 8 bases. Looked up from germline, CDR1 is SSHAT and CDR2 is FNYEAQ (reference sequence). This CDR3 region has 14 residues. V was clipped by 10 bases and J by 3 bases; unmatched bases: 10. The CDR3 sequence is CATSPAGGYYGYTF. The DNA for the CDR3 is TGTGCCACTAGTCCGGCAGGGGGCTACTATGGCTACACCTTC.

This rearrangement joins TRBV19 to TRBJ1-6; 8 bases align to TRBD1. The CDR3 loop spans 15 amino acids. With V trimmed by 3 bases and J by 7 bases, 5 bases remained unmatched. The V gene's germline CDR1 is LNHDA and CDR2 SQIVND (reference sequence). Written as DNA, the CDR3 is TGTGCCAGTAGTATGTCGGGACAGGTCAATTCACCCCTCCACTTT. Translation: CASSMSGQVNSPLHF.

V usage is TRBV19 and J usage is TRBJ2-2, with D maybe TRBD2 (5 bases). Germline V gene data show CDR1 as LNHDA and CDR2 as SQIVND (reference sequence). The CDR3 is made up of 15 amino acids. V lost 5 bases and J lost 2, with 12 bases in between. The CDR3 protein is CASSVAGINTGELFF. CDR3 sequence (DNA): TGTGCCAGTAGTGTCGCCGGGATTAACACCGGGGAGCTGTTTTTT.

V usage is TRBV29-1 and J usage is TRBJ1-5; the match to TRBD1 covers 11 bases. V trimming: 5 bases; J trimming: 4 bases; junction bases outside the gene matches: 4. Germline V lookup: CDR1 SQVTM, CDR2 ANQGSEA. The CDR3 runs 14 residues. DNA of the CDR3: TGCAGCGTTAGGGGACAGGGGGAAAATCAGCCCCAGCATTTT. This sequence encodes CSVRGQGENQPQHF.

The chain employs TRBV5-1 and TRBJ2-1; 8 positions match TRBD2. Germline V gene sequence: CDR1 SGHRS, CDR2 YFSETQ. Trimming took 4 bases from V and 6 from J; bases not matched to a gene: 12. The CDR3 loop spans 16 amino acids. Here the CDR3 DNA reads TGCGCCAGCAGCCCAGGATGGATGGCGGGGGGCAATGAGCAGTTCTTC. Its translation is CASSPGWMAGGNEQFF.

The V and J genes are TRBV6-5 and TRBJ2-1, with D possibly TRBD1 on 5 matching bases. The CDR3 covers 12 residues. The germline V gene encodes CDR1 MNHEY and CDR2 SVGAGI. V was clipped by 6 bases and J by 7 bases, with 10 bases between them. The CDR3 DNA reads as TGTGCCAGCAGCCACAGGTTGAATGAGCAGTTCTTC. Amino acids: CASSHRLNEQFF.

The rearrangement joins TRBV2 to TRBJ2-4; the D is unclear. The CDR3 spans 11 residues. Per germline, CDR1 SNHLY and CDR2 FYNNEI. The V gene lost 10 bases and the J gene lost 4 bases, with 8 bases spanning the gap. The CDR3: CATLDKNIQYF. The CDR3 DNA reads TGTGCCACTCTAGATAAAAACATTCAGTACTTC.

Points on this clone: Mismatch with germline at one junction end may stem from a read error. The CDR3 sequence: CASSQSGLALTGELLF. CDR3 bases: TGCGCCAGCAGCCAAAGCGGACTAGCACTCACCGGGGAGCTGCTTTTT. V usage is TRBV4-1 and J usage is TRBJ2-2; 8 bases are a match to TRBD2. CDR1 and CDR2 (germline): MGHRA, YSYEKL. The CDR3 is 16 amino acids.

This chain's CDR3 is CASSLVPGAYGYTF. The CDR3, as DNA: TGTGCCAGCAGCTTAGTCCCAGGGGCGTATGGCTACACCTTC. V is TRBV11-2 and J is TRBJ1-2, with D perhaps TRBD1 (6 bases). This CDR3 has 14 amino acids. Trimming cost V 1 base and J 5 bases, with 11 bases left between them. The germline V gene encodes CDR1 SGHAT and CDR2 FQNNGV.

The CDR3 nucleotides read TGTGCCAGCAGTTTAAGCGGCAACCGGGGCACTGAAGCTTTCTTT. It translates to CASSLSGNRGTEAFF. The J gene is TRBJ1-1, the V gene TRBV28, with D hard to call. V lost 2 bases and J 4 bases, leaving 14 bases between the germline ends. In germline, CDR1 is MDHEN, CDR2 SYDVKM. There are 15 residues in the CDR3.

The chain recombines TRBV2 with TRBJ2-5; 8 nucleotides align to TRBD2. CDR1 and CDR2 (germline): SNHLY, FYNNEI. Trimming at V came to 5 bases and at J to 11 bases, leaving 7 bases not matched to a gene. The CDR3 is 12 residues long. CDR3 sequence: CASSRTSWEQYF. In DNA, the CDR3 is TGTGCCAGCAGTCGGACTAGCTGGGAGCAGTACTTC.

The rearrangement uses TRBV7-2 and TRBJ2-1; 7 nucleotides align to TRBD2. The CDR3 has 17 residues. Germline V lookup: CDR1 SGHTA, CDR2 FQGNSA. V shed 0 bases, J shed 3 bases, and the junction held 8 bases outside the gene matches. DNA for the CDR3: TGTGCCAGCAGCTTAGCAATTTCGGGGGGAGGCTACAATGAGCAGTTCTTC. Its translation: CASSLAISGGGYNEQFF.

The rearrangement uses TRBV6-1 and TRBJ1-5; 10 bases match TRBD1. Germline V lookup: CDR1 MNHNS, CDR2 SASEGT. The CDR3 sequence is 13 residues long. The V and J ends lost 8 bases and 6 bases, in that order; junction bases with no gene match: 4. CDR3 sequence reads: CASRDRGLQPQHF. CDR3 bases: TGTGCCAGCCGAGACAGGGGGCTTCAGCCCCAGCATTTT.